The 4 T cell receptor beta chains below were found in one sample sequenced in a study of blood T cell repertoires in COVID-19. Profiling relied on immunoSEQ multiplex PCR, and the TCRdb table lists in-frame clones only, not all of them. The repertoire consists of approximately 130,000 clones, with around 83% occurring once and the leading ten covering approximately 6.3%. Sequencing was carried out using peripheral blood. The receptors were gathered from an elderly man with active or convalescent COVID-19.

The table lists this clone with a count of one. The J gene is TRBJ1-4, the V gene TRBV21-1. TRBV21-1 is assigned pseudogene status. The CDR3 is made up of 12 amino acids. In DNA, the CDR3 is TGTGCCAGCCCCAACGGTGAAGAAAAACTGTTTTTT. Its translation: CASPNGEEKLFF.

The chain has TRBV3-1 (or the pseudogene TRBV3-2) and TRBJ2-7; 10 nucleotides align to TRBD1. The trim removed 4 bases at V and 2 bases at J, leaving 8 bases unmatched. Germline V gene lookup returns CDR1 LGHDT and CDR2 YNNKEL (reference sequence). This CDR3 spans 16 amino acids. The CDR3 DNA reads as TGTGCCAGCAGCCTCACCGGGACAGGGGAGACCTACGAGCAGTACTTC. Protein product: CASSLTGTGETYEQYF.

CDR3 DNA: TGTGCCAGCAGCTGGACAGGCACGACGAACACCGGGGAGCTGTTTTTT. The encoded protein is CASSWTGTTNTGELFF. The rearrangement joins TRBV7-3 to TRBJ2-2, with TRBD1 matching 7 bases. After removal of 4 bases from V and 0 bases from J, the junction contained 5 bases not matched to a gene. CDR1 SGHTA and CDR2 FQGTGA come from the germline V gene. This CDR3 is 16 amino acids long.

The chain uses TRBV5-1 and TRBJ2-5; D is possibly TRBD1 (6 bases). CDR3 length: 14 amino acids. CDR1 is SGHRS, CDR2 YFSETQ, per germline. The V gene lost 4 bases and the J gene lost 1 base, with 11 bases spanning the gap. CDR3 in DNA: TGCGCCAGCAGCACCACAGGGAGCCAAGAGACCCAGTACTTC. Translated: CASSTTGSQETQYF.